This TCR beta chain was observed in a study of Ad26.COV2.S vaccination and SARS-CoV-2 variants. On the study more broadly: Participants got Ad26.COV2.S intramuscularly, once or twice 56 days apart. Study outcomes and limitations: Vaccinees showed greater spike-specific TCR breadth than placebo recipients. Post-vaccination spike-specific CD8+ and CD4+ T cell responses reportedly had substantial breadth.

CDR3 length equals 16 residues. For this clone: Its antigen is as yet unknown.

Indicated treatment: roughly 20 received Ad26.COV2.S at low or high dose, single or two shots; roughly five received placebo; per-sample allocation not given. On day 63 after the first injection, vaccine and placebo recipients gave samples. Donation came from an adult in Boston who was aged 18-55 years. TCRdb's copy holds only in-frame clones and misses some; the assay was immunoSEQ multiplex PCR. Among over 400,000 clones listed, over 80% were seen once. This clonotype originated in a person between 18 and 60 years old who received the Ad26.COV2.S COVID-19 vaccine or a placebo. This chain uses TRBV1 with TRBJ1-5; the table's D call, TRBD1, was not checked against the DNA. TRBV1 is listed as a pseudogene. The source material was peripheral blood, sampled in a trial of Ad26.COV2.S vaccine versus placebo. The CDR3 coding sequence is TGCACCAGCAGCCAAGGGGACAGGGAGTTAGGTCAGCCCCAGCATTTT. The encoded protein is CTSSQGDRELGQPQHF.